What follows are 13 T cell receptor beta chains derived from one specimen sequenced in a study of glioma-infiltrating T cells after dendritic cell vaccination. Assay used: immunoSEQ multiplex PCR; TCRdb lists only in-frame clones, some missing. The sample includes some 100,000 clones, about 84% of them seen just once. Material: blood, obtained before dendritic cell vaccination. The receptor set was obtained from a human donor with glioblastoma.

This clone turned up a few times. The rearrangement uses TRBV10-3 and TRBJ1-1, with a weak D call TRBD1 (6 bases). The V and J ends lost 11 bases and 0 bases respectively, with 13 bases between them. CDR1 and CDR2 from the germline V gene are ENHRY and SYGVKD. The CDR3 runs to 13 residues. The CDR3 region has the DNA TGTGCCGTCACCGGACAGTTGAACACTGAAGCTTTCTTT. Translated: CAVTGQLNTEAFF.

The chain joins TRBV19 to TRBJ1-1; D ambiguous. The V and J ends lost 5 bases and 8 bases respectively, with 15 bases between them. CDR3 length: 13 amino acids. Per the germline V gene, CDR1 is LNHDA and CDR2 is SQIVND (reference sequence). CDR3 protein: CASSYSGSAEAFF. The DNA of the CDR3 is TGTGCCAGTAGTTATTCGGGGTCCGCCGAAGCTTTCTTT.

The chain combines TRBV19 with TRBJ2-5; 10 positions match TRBD1. The V segment lost 11 bases and the J segment 0 bases; nucleotides outside the gene matches: 9. The CDR3 length is 15 residues. Germline CDR1 reads LNHDA; CDR2 reads SQIVND (reference sequence). The CDR3 DNA reads as TGTGCCTCAGGAAAGGGACAGGGGTACCAAGAGACCCAGTACTTC. Translated, it gives CASGKGQGYQETQYF.

Only one count was recorded for this clone. The chain has TRBV9 and TRBJ2-2; 8 nucleotides line up with TRBD2. CDR1 SGDLS and CDR2 YYNGEE come from the germline V gene. This CDR3 is built from 14 residues. Germline trimming cut 6 bases from V and 6 bases from J; bases unmatched to any gene: 7. CDR3 amino acids: CASTPGGLAGELFF. The CDR3 DNA sequence: TGTGCCAGCACCCCGGGAGGGTTGGCCGGGGAGCTGTTTTTT.

V usage is TRBV9 and J usage is TRBJ2-1, with 10 bases identical to TRBD2. Germline CDR1 and CDR2: SGDLS and YYNGEE. Trimming removed 0 bases from V and 8 bases from J; junction bases left unmatched: 8. CDR3 length: 16 amino acids. CDR3: CASSVGGLADSDEQFF. The CDR3 coding sequence is TGTGCCAGCAGCGTAGGAGGACTAGCGGACTCGGATGAGCAGTTCTTC.

The rearrangement uses TRBV5-5 and TRBJ1-6; a weak D match, TRBD1 (5 bases). The CDR3 has 16 amino acids. Germline V gene lookup returns CDR1 SGHKS and CDR2 YYEKEE (reference sequence). Trimming stripped 4 bases from V and 2 bases from J, with 13 bases between. In nucleotides, the CDR3 is TGTGCCAGCAGCCTCGGAGGGGTAACCTATAATTCACCCCTCCACTTT. Its protein is CASSLGGVTYNSPLHF.

The chain links TRBV4-1 to TRBJ1-5; D possibly corresponds to TRBD1 (6 bases). The germline V and J ends were trimmed by 3 bases and 3 bases, with 12 bases remaining between them. Germline loops: CDR1 MGHRA, CDR2 YSYEKL. The CDR3 has 15 amino acids. The CDR3 loop is CASSHATGNNQPQHF. CDR3 sequence (DNA): TGCGCCAGCAGCCACGCTACAGGGAACAATCAGCCCCAGCATTTT.

V usage is TRBV2 and J usage is TRBJ2-1; D is ambiguous. The germline V and J ends were trimmed by 7 bases and 6 bases, with 7 bases remaining between them. This CDR3 has 11 amino acids. Germline V gene data show CDR1 as SNHLY and CDR2 as FYNNEI. Here the CDR3 DNA reads TGTGCCAGCACCGCGTCCAATGAGCAGTTCTTC. It translates to CASTASNEQFF.

The genes are TRBV11-1 and TRBJ1-1; D might be TRBD1 (6 bases). Germline V CDR1 and CDR2: SGHAT, FQDESV (reference sequence). V dropped 4 bases and J dropped 0 bases, with 9 bases sitting between them. The CDR3 is 14 amino acids. The chain's CDR3 is CASSWDNMNTEAFF. In DNA, the CDR3 is TGTGCCAGCAGCTGGGACAACATGAACACTGAAGCTTTCTTT.

V gene TRBV9 combines with J gene TRBJ2-5; 8 nucleotides agree with TRBD1. This CDR3 spans 14 amino acids. Per germline, CDR1 SGDLS and CDR2 YYNGEE. V gave up 0 bases and J gave up 5 bases; unmatched junction bases: 3. The CDR3 DNA follows: TGTGCCAGCAGCGTAGGACAGGGGAGGGAGACCCAGTACTTC. It yields the protein CASSVGQGRETQYF.

This chain connects TRBV9 to TRBJ2-7; 8 nucleotides align to TRBD2. Germline CDR1 and CDR2: SGDLS and YYNGEE. V was pared by 0 bases and J by 2 bases, with 4 bases of the junction left unmatched. CDR3 length equals 15 residues. CDR3 DNA sequence: TGTGCCAGCAGCGTAGGGGTAGCGGGACCCTACGAGCAGTACTTC. Protein product: CASSVGVAGPYEQYF.

The chain is built from TRBV7-8 and TRBJ1-1; D gene uncertain. CDR1 is SGHVS, CDR2 FQNEAQ, per germline. This CDR3 has 15 residues. Trimming shortened V by 1 base and J by 4 bases, and 13 bases separated the two germline ends. The CDR3 reads CASSLEAGMFTEAFF. DNA for the CDR3: TGTGCCAGCAGCTTAGAGGCGGGGATGTTCACTGAAGCTTTCTTT.

The rearrangement joins TRBV9 to TRBJ2-1, with a tentative D call TRBD1 (6 bases). Germline lookup yields CDR1 SGDLS and CDR2 YYNGEE. This CDR3 spans 21 amino acids. V lost 4 bases and J lost 3, with 32 bases in between. The DNA for the CDR3 is TGTGCCAGCAGCTCCCCTCTAGGGGGTTCCTCCAATCTCAGGATCTACAATGAGCAGTTCTTC. It codes for CASSSPLGGSSNLRIYNEQFF.